This is a list of T cell receptor beta chains from one sample in a study of a mutant IDH1 vaccine in newly diagnosed glioma. Sequencing used immunoSEQ multiplex PCR; TCRdb keeps in-frame clones, though not all of them. The repertoire holds 110,000 or so clones, with about nine tenths as singletons. No antigen is known for these receptors. This material consisted of PBMCs, taken from a glioma patient whose treatment included an IDH1 peptide vaccine. The receptors were sampled from a woman aged 45-65 years with glioma. CDR3s include the opening cysteine and the closing phenylalanine or tryptophan. Each record gives: CDR3 protein, CDR3 DNA, D gene, J gene, V gene, clone size. A D gene is named only where the DNA matches it firmly. Clone size appears in some rows only: once, few, many, or a class for an expanded clone.

CASSLAGTEAFF,TGTGCCAGCAGCCTCGCCGGTACTGAAGCTTTCTTT,.,TRBJ1-1,TRBV7-9,.
CASSPHPDSGIYTGELFF,TGTGCCAGCAGCCCCCACCCGGACAGCGGAATCTACACCGGGGAGCTGTTTTTT,.,TRBJ2-2,TRBV4-2,once
CASSSLDGRAFF,TGTGCCAGCAGTTCCCTGGACGGCCGGGCTTTCTTT,.,TRBJ1-1,TRBV6-6,.
CASSFKLAGAFEQYF,TGTGCCAGCAGCTTTAAACTAGCGGGAGCTTTCGAGCAGTACTTC,TRBD2,TRBJ2-7,TRBV5-4,.
CASSLPPWSGNLQETQYF,TGTGCCAGCAGTTTACCCCCTTGGAGCGGGAATCTCCAAGAGACCCAGTACTTC,TRBD2,TRBJ2-5,TRBV28,.
CSVEGSRTEAFF,TGCAGCGTTGAGGGGTCGAGAACTGAAGCTTTCTTT,.,TRBJ1-1,TRBV29-1,.
CASSLEREVGDTQYF,TGTGCCAGCAGCTTGGAGCGGGAGGTGGGTGATACGCAGTATTTT,TRBD2,TRBJ2-3,TRBV5-4,.
CASSESTERATDTQYF,TGCGCCAGCAGTGAGTCGACGGAGAGAGCCACAGATACGCAGTATTTT,.,TRBJ2-3,TRBV10-1,.
CASSYQGTSGPYEQYF,TGTGCCAGCAGTTACCAGGGGACTAGCGGACCCTACGAGCAGTACTTC,TRBD2,TRBJ2-7,TRBV6-5,.
CASSRAHPDGQYF,TGTGCCAGCAGCCGGGCTCACCCCGACGGGCAGTACTTC,.,TRBJ2-7,TRBV7-9,.
CASSYDRGYGYTF,TGTGCCAGCAGTTATGACAGGGGCTATGGCTACACCTTC,TRBD1,TRBJ1-2,TRBV6-6,.
CASSRDSGGYGYTF,TGTGCCAGCAGCCGGGACTCTGGGGGCTATGGCTACACCTTC,.,TRBJ1-2,TRBV7-6,.
CASSNNTSGRVNEQFF,TGCGCCAGCAGCAACAACACTAGCGGGAGGGTAAATGAGCAGTTCTTC,TRBD2,TRBJ2-1,TRBV5-1,.
CASSQLLGLRSSTDTQYF,TGCGCCAGCAGCCAGCTCTTGGGCCTGAGGAGTAGCACAGATACGCAGTATTTT,.,TRBJ2-3,TRBV4-1,.
CASSNPRTSGSSYNEQFF,TGTGCCAGCAGCAACCCTCGGACTAGCGGGAGCTCCTACAATGAGCAGTTCTTC,TRBD2,TRBJ2-1,TRBV27,.
CASTNSRESLYTEAFF,TGTGCCAGCACCAACTCACGGGAGAGCCTCTACACTGAAGCTTTCTTT,.,TRBJ1-1,TRBV28,.
CASSVTTGGKETQYF,TGTGCCAGCAGCGTAACGACAGGGGGCAAAGAGACCCAGTACTTC,TRBD1,TRBJ2-5,TRBV9,.
CASRETVFRNTIYF,TGTGCCAGCCGCGAGACAGTTTTTAGAAACACCATATATTTT,.,TRBJ1-3,TRBV7-2,.
CASSPQQDQPQHF,TGCGCCAGCAGCCCCCAGCAGGACCAGCCCCAGCATTTT,.,TRBJ1-5,TRBV10-1,.
CASSKRGPQSDYEQYF,TGTGCCAGCAGCAAACGGGGACCCCAATCGGACTACGAGCAGTACTTC,.,TRBJ2-7,TRBV7-2,.
CASSVQGSSYNEQFF,TGTGCCAGCAGCGTACAGGGCAGCTCCTACAATGAGCAGTTCTTC,.,TRBJ2-1,TRBV9,few
CASSSLAGVGRNEQFF,TGTGCCAGCAGTTCATTAGCGGGAGTAGGGCGCAATGAGCAGTTCTTC,TRBD2,TRBJ2-1,TRBV27,.
CASSYSTGQTYEQYF,TGTGCCAGCAGTTACTCAACGGGACAGACCTACGAGCAGTACTTC,TRBD1,TRBJ2-7,TRBV6-6,.
CASSMGQRYTEAFF,TGTGCCAGTAGTATGGGGCAGCGTTACACTGAAGCTTTCTTT,.,TRBJ1-1,TRBV19,.
CASSSSGRAGNEQFF,TGTGCCAGCAGCTCTAGCGGGAGGGCCGGCAATGAGCAGTTCTTC,TRBD2,TRBJ2-1,TRBV9,few
CASSYLFPEATNEQYF,TGTGCCAGCAGTTATCTATTCCCGGAGGCGACTAACGAGCAGTACTTC,.,TRBJ2-7,TRBV6-6,.